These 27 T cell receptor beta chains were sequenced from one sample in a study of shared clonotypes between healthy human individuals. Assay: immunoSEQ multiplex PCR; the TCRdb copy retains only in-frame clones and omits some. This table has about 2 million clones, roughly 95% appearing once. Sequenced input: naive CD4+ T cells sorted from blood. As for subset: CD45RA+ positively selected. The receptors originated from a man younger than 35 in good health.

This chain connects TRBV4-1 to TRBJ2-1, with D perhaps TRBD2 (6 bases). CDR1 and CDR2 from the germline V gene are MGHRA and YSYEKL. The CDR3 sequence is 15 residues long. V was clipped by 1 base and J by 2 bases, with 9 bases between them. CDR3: CASSQGGAPYNEQFF. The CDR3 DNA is TGCGCCAGCAGCCAAGGCGGGGCCCCCTACAATGAGCAGTTCTTC.

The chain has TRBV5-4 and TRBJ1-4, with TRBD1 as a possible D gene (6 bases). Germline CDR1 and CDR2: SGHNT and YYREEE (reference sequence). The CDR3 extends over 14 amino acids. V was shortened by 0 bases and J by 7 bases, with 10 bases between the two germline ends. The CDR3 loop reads CASSLEGGREKLFF. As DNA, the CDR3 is TGTGCCAGCAGCTTGGAAGGGGGGCGTGAAAAACTGTTTTTT.

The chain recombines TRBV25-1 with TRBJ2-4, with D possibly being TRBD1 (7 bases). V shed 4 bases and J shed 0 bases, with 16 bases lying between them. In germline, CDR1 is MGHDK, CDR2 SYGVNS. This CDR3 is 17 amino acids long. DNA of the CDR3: TGTGCCAGCAGTGTTCCTTCAGGGGGGCTAGCCAAAAACATTCAGTACTTC. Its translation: CASSVPSGGLAKNIQYF.

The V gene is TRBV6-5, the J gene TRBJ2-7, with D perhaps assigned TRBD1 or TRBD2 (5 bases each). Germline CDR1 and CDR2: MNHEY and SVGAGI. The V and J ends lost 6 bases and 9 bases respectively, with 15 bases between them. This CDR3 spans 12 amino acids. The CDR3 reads CASSLSGRTQYF. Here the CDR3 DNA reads TGTGCCAGCAGCCTTTCGGGACGAACGCAGTACTTC.

In DNA, the CDR3 is TGTGCCAGCAGCCCCATGAGAGGGCCCCAGCATTTT. Protein sequence: CASSPMRGPQHF. The chain recombines TRBV7-2 with TRBJ1-5; D not resolved. Looked up from germline, CDR1 is SGHTA and CDR2 is FQGNSA. Trimming shortened V by 5 bases and J by 9 bases, and 11 bases separated the two germline ends. The CDR3 runs 12 residues.

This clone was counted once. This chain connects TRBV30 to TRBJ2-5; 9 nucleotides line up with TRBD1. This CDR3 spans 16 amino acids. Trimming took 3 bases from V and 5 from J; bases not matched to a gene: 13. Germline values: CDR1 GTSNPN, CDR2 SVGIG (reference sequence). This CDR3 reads CAWRIPGTGNRETQYF. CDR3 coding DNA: TGTGCCTGGAGAATACCCGGGACAGGGAATAGGGAGACCCAGTACTTC.

CDR3 DNA sequence: TGTGCCTGGAACCTAAAATCTGGGGCCAACGTCCTGACTTTC. Translated: CAWNLKSGANVLTF. V and J are TRBV30 and TRBJ2-6; D is undetermined. The length of the CDR3 is 14 residues. The V gene lost 4 bases and the J gene lost 1 base, with 8 bases spanning the gap. Germline assignment: CDR1 GTSNPN and CDR2 SVGIG (reference sequence).

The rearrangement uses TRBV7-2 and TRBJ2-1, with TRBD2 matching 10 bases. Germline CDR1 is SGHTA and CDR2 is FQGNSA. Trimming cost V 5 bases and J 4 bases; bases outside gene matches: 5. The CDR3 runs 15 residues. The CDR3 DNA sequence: TGTGCCAGCAGCGCCGCTAGCGGGAGTTACAATGAGCAGTTCTTC. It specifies CASSAASGSYNEQFF.

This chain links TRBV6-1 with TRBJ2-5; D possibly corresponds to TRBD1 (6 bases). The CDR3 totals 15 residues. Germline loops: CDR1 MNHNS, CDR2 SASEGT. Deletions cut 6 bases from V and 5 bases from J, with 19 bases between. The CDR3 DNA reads TGTGCCAGCAGGGAACAGGGCCCCCGCCCGGAGACCCAGTACTTC. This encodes CASREQGPRPETQYF.

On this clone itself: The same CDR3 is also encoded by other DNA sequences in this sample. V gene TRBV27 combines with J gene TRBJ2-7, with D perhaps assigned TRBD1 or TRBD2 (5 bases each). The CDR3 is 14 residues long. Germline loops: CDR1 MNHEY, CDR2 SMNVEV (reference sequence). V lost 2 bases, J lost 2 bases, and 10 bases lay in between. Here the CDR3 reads CASSLNRGPYEQYF. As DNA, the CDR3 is TGTGCCAGCAGTTTAAACCGGGGACCCTACGAGCAGTACTTC.

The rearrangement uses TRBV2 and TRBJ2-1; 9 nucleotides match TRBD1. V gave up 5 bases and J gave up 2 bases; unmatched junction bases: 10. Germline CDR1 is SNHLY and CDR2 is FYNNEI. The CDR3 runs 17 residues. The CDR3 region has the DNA TGTGCCAGCAGTTCCACGAACCGGGACAGGGCCTACAATGAGCAGTTCTTC. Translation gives CASSSTNRDRAYNEQFF.

The CDR3 nucleotides are TGTGCCAGCAGCACCGACAGGGTAGAAGGTACTGAAGCTTTCTTT. It translates to CASSTDRVEGTEAFF. The V call is TRBV21-1, the J call TRBJ1-1; the table gives TRBD1 as D, unverified against the DNA. TRBV21-1 counts as a pseudogene. The length of the CDR3 is 15 residues.

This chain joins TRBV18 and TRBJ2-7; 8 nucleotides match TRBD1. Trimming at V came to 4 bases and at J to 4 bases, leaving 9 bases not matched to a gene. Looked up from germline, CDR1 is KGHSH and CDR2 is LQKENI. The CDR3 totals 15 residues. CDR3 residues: CASSRGVDRAYEQYF. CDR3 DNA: TGTGCCAGCTCACGAGGGGTGGACAGGGCTTACGAGCAGTACTTC.

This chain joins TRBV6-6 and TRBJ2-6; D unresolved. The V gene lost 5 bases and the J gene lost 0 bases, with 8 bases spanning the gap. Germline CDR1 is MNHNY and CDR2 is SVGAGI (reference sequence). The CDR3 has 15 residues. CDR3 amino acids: CASSQRVSGANVLTF. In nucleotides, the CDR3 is TGTGCCAGCAGTCAACGAGTCTCTGGGGCCAACGTCCTGACTTTC.

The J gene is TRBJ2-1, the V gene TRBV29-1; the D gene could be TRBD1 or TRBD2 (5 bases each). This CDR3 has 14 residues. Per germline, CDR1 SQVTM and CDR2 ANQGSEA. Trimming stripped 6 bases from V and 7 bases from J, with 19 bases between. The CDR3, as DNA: TGCAGCGTCCAGAGGGGAGACGTCGCTAATGAGCAGTTCTTC. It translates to CSVQRGDVANEQFF.

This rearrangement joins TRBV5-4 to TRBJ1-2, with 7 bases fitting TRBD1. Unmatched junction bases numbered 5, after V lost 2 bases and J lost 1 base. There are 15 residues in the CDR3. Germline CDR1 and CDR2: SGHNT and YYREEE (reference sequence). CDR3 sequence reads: CASSLLPGGNYGYTF. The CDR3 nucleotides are TGTGCCAGCAGCTTACTGCCAGGGGGTAACTATGGCTACACCTTC.

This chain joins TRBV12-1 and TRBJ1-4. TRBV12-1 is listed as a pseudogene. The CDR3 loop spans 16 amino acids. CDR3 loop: CASSPTGTRTNEKLFF. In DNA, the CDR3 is TGTGCCAGCAGCCCGACGGGCACGCGGACTAATGAAAAACTGTTTTTT.

This CDR3 is CASKEREETQYF. The CDR3 DNA reads as TGCGCCAGCAAAGAGCGGGAGGAGACCCAGTACTTC. The chain carries TRBV5-1 and TRBJ2-5; 8 bases map to TRBD2. Trimming cost V 6 bases and J 5 bases; bases outside gene matches: 3. CDR3 length: 12 amino acids. Germline values: CDR1 SGHRS, CDR2 YFSETQ. The variable domain in full, with the rest retrieved from reference TRBV5-1 and TRBJ2-5, is KAGVTQTPRYLIKTRGQQVTLSCSPISGHRSVSWYQQTPGQGLQFLFEYFSETQRNKGNFPGRFSGRQFSNSRSEMNVSTLELGDSALYLCASKEREETQYFGPGTRLLVL.

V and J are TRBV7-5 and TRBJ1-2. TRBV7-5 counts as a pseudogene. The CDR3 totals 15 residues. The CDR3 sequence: CARSFPDGVNYGYTF. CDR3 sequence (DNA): TGTGCCAGAAGCTTCCCGGACGGGGTTAACTATGGCTACACCTTC.

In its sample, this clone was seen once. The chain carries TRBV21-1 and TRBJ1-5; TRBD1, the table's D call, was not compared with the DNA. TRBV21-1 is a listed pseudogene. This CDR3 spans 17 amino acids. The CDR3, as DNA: TGTGCCAGCAGCCTCATGCGACAGGGGTATAGCAATCAGCCCCAGCATTTT. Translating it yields CASSLMRQGYSNQPQHF.

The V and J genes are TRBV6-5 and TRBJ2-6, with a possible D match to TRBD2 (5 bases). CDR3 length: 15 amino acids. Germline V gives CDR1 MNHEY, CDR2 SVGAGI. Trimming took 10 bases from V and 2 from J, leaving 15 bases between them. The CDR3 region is CATSGEAAGANVLTF. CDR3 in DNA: TGTGCCACCAGCGGAGAGGCAGCTGGGGCCAACGTCCTGACTTTC.

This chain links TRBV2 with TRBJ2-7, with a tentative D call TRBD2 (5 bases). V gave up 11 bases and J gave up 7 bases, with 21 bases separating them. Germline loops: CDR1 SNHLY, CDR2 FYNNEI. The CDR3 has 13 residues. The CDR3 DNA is TGTGCCGGAAAGACCTCCGCCCCGGGGGAGCAGTACTTC. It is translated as CAGKTSAPGEQYF. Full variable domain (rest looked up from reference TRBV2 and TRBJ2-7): EPEVTQTPSHQVTQMGQEVILRCVPISNHLYFYWYRQILGQKVEFLVSFYNNEISEKSEIFDDQFSVERPDGSNFTLKIRSTKLEDSAMYFCAGKTSAPGEQYFGPGTRLTVT.

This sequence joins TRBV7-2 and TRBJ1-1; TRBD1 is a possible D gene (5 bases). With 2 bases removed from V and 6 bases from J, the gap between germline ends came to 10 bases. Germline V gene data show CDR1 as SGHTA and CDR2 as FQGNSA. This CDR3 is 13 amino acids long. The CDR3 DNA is TGTGCCAGCAGCTTATGGCAGGGCGCTGAAGCTTTCTTT. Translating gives CASSLWQGAEAFF.

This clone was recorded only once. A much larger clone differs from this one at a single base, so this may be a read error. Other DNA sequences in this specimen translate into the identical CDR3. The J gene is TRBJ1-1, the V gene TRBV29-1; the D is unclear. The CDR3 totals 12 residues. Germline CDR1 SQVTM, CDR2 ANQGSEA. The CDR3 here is CSVVGDNTEAFF. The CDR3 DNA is TGCAGCGTTGTTGGAGACAACACTGAAGCCTTCTTT.

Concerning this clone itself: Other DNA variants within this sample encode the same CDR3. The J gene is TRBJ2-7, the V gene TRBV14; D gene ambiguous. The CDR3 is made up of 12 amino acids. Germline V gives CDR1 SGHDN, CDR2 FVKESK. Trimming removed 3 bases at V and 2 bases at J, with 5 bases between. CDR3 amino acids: CASSQITYEQYF. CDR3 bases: TGTGCCAGCAGCCAGATAACCTACGAGCAGTACTTC.

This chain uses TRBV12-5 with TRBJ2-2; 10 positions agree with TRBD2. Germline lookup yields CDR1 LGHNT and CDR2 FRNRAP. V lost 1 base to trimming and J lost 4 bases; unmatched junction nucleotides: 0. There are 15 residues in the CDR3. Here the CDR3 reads CASGLGTSGTGELFF. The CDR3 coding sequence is TGTGCTAGTGGTTTGGGGACTAGCGGCACCGGGGAGCTGTTTTTT.

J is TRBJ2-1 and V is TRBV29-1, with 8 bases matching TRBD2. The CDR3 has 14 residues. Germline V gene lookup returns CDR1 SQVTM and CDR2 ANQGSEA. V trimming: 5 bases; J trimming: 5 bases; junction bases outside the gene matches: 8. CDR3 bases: TGCAGCGTTAGGACTAGCACCCACAACAATGAGCAGTTCTTC. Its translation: CSVRTSTHNNEQFF.